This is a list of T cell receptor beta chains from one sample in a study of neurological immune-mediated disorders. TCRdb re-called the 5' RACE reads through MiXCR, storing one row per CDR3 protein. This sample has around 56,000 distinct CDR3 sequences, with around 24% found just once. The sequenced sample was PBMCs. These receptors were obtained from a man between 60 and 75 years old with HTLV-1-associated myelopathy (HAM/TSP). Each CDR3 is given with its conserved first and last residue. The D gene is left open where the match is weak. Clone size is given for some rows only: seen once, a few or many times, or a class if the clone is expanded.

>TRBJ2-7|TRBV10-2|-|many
CASGPSSGYEQYF
TGCGCCAGCGGCCCCAGCTCGGGCTACGAGCAGTACTTC
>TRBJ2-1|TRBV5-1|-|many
CASSATPVNEQFF
TGCGCCAGCAGCGCCACCCCGGTCAATGAGCAGTTCTTC
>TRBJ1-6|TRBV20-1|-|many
CSARSAMGENSPLHF
TGCAGTGCTAGATCGGCGATGGGGGAGAATTCACCCCTCCACTTT
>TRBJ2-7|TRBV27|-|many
CASSLAPLVPYEQYF
TGTGCCAGCAGTTTGGCCCCTCTGGTGCCCTACGAGCAGTACTTC
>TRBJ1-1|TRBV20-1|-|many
CSARDGSGRSEAFF
TGCAGTGCTAGAGATGGGTCAGGGCGATCTGAAGCTTTCTTT
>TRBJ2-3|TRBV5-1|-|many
CASSLYGGGDTQYF
TGCGCCAGCAGCTTGTACGGGGGCGGCGATACGCAGTATTTT
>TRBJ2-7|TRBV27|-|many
CASSLWGGREQYF
TGTGCCAGCAGTTTATGGGGGGGCCGCGAGCAGTACTTC
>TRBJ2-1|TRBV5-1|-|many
CASSATGSSYNEQFF
TGCGCCAGCAGCGCCACAGGGAGCTCCTACAATGAGCAGTTCTTC
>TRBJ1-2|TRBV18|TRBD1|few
CASSPRAGGEENYGYTF
TGTGCCAGCTCACCACGGGCAGGGGGCGAGGAAAACTATGGCTACACCTTC
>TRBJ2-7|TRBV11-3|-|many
CASSLESYEQYF
TGTGCCAGCAGCTTAGAGTCCTACGAGCAGTACTTC
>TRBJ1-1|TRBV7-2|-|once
CASSPGQVASYTEAFF
TGTGCCAGCAGCCCCGGTCAGGTGGCCTCATACACTGAAGCTTTCTTT
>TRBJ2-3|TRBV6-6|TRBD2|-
CASSYSSGRSDTQYF
TGTGCCAGCAGTTACTCAAGCGGGAGGTCAGATACGCAGTATTTT
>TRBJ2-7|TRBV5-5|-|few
CASTTISAEKVHEQYF
TGTGCCAGCACCACGATATCGGCGGAGAAGGTCCACGAGCAGTACTTC
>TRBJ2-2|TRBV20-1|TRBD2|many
CSAPTSGWTGELFF
TGCAGTGCTCCGACTAGCGGGTGGACCGGGGAGCTGTTTTTT
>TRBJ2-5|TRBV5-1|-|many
CASSNYPERYQETQYF
TGCGCCAGCAGCAACTATCCCGAGCGGTACCAAGAGACCCAGTACTTC
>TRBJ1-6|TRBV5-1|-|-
CASSSLSFDRTDSSLHF
TGCGCCAGCAGCTCCCTCTCCTTTGACCGGACCGATTCATCCCTCCACTTT